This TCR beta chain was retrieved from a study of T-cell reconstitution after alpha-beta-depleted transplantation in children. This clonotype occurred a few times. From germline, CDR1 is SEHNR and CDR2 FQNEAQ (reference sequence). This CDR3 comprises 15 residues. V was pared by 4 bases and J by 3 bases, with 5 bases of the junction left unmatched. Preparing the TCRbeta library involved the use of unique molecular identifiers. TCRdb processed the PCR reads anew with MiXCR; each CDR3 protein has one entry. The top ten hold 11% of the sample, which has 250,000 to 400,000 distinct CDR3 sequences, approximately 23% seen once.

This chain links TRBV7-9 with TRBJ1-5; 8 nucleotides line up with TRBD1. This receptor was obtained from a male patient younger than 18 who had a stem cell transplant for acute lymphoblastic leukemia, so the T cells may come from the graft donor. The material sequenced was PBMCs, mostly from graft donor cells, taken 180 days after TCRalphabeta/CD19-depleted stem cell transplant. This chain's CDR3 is CASSSGGQVNQPQHF. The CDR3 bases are TGTGCCAGCAGCTCGGGGGGACAGGTCAATCAGCCCCAGCATTTT.